Given below is one T cell receptor (beta chain) in context. The target antigen is unknown. This record belongs to a study of cytomegalovirus exposure and HLA in healthy donors. This PCR relied on a set of 60 Vbeta primers and 13 Jbeta primers. This table comes from immunoSEQ multiplex PCR, and its TCRdb copy is limited to in-frame clones, with some not included. The sample yields 110,000 to 150,000 clones, 78% seen once. The J segment lost 0 bases and the V segment lost 2 bases, leaving 3 bases of the junction unmatched. CDR1 and CDR2 (germline): MDHEN, SYDVKM. The CDR3 sequence is 15 residues long. Study results and caveats: One cluster of highly shared sequence variants probably arose as a sequencing artifact. Among TCR beta chains, those listed as cytomegalovirus-associated numbered around 180. TCR beta chain V- and J-gene trimming was linked, in a later analysis, to a missense variant in DCLRE1C.

The sample comprised PBMCs. This clonotype was sampled from a female donor in good health and CMV-seronegative. V and J are TRBV28 and TRBJ2-7; TRBD2 aligns across 8 bases. CDR3 nucleotides: TGTGCCAGCAGTTTAGCGGGGGGAAGCTCCTACGAGCAGTACTTC. It encodes CASSLAGGSSYEQYF. Using reference TRBV28 and TRBJ2-7 for the parts outside the CDR3, the full variable domain is DVKVTQSSRYLVKRTGEKVFLECVQDMDHENMFWYRQDPGLGLRLIYFSYDVKMKEKGDIPEGYSVSREKKERFSLILESASTNQTSMYLCASSLAGGSSYEQYFGPGTRLTVT.